The 2 T cell receptor beta chains in this list originate from one sample, sequenced in a study of cytomegalovirus exposure and HLA in healthy donors. The primer mix had 60 Vbeta and 13 Jbeta primers. Clones were sequenced by immunoSEQ multiplex PCR, and TCRdb holds only the in-frame ones, with some missing. The sample shows around 130,000 clones, just over 70% of them seen only once. Input material: PBMCs. These TCRs come from a woman under 40 in good health and CMV-seronegative.

The chain links TRBV2 to TRBJ2-7; D ambiguous. The CDR3 covers 13 residues. Germline assignment: CDR1 SNHLY and CDR2 FYNNEI. With 4 bases removed from V and 3 bases from J, the gap between germline ends came to 10 bases. The CDR3 sequence: CASSGRRYYEQYF. DNA of the CDR3: TGTGCCAGCAGTGGCAGGCGCTACTACGAGCAGTACTTC.

This chain uses TRBV5-4 with TRBJ1-2; 7 positions match TRBD1. This CDR3 contains 15 residues. The ends lost 0 bases at V and 6 bases at J; junction bases unmatched: 8. Germline loops: CDR1 SGHNT, CDR2 YYREEE (reference sequence). CDR3 sequence reads: CASSLGAGGSNGYTF. CDR3 in DNA: TGTGCCAGCAGCTTGGGGGCAGGGGGTAGCAATGGCTACACCTTC.